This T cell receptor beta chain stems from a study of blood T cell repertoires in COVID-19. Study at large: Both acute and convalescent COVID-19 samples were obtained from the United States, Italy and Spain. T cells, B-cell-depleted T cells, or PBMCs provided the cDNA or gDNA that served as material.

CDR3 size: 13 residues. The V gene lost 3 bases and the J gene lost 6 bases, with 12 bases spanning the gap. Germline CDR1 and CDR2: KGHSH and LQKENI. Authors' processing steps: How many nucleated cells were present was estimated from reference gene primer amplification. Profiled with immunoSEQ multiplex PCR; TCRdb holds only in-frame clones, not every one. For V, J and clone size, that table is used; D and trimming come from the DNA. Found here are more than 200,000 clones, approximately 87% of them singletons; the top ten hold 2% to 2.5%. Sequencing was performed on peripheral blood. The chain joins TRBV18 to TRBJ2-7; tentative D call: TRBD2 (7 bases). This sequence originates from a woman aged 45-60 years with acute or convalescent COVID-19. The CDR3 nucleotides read TGTGCCAGCTCACCGAACAGGGAGGGCGAGCAGTACTTC. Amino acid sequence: CASSPNREGEQYF. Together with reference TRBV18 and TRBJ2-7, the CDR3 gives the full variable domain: NAGVMQNPRHLVRRRGQEARLRCSPMKGHSHVYWYRQLPEEGLKFMVYLQKENIIDESGMPKERFSAEFPKEGPSILRIQQVVRGDSAAYFCASSPNREGEQYFGPGTRLTVT.